This TCR beta chain was documented in a study of cytomegalovirus exposure and HLA in healthy donors. Findings and limits, study-wide: Overall, approximately 150 TCR beta chains were annotated as cytomegalovirus-associated. A later analysis found most CMV-associated TCR beta chains apparently HLA-restricted. Earlier findings revealed that most TCR beta V segments proved productive either about 87% or about 30% of the time.

Germline CDR1 and CDR2: SGHVS and FNYEAQ. Trimming took 5 bases from V and 3 from J, leaving 14 bases between them. The CDR3 extends over 15 amino acids. Concerning this clone: Its antigen is as yet unknown.

Amplification used 60 Vbeta primers and 13 Jbeta primers. TCRdb's copy holds only in-frame clones and misses some; the assay was immunoSEQ multiplex PCR. This sample has some 150,000 clones, with about 80% found just once. J is TRBJ1-5 and V is TRBV7-6; D remains unclear. Sequencing was performed on PBMCs. The clonotype originates from a man aged 25-40 years in good health and CMV-seropositive. The CDR3 DNA reads as TGTGCCAGCAGCCAGACTGGAGGGCCCAATCAGCCCCAGCATTTT. It is translated as CASSQTGGPNQPQHF.